The T cell receptor beta chain described here comes from a study of T cell responses to AZD1222 COVID-19 vaccine. The study's findings and limits: Compared with day 0, the breadth and depth of the Spike-specific TCR repertoire rose significantly after two doses of AZD1222.

V shed 1 base, J shed 4 bases, and the junction held 6 bases outside the gene matches. Looked up from germline, CDR1 is MGHRA and CDR2 is YSYEKL. The CDR3 has 18 residues. Data came from immunoSEQ multiplex PCR; TCRdb stores just in-frame clones and leaves some out. The table records roughly 150,000 clones, around 92% of them present only once. Comments on this clone: Its antigen is unknown.

The specimen was peripheral blood, collected on day 0 of AZD1222 vaccination. The rearrangement joins TRBV4-1 to TRBJ2-1; 14 bases fit TRBD2. The source is an adult in good health. The CDR3 spells CASSQGPGLAGVYNEQFF. The CDR3 coding sequence is TGCGCCAGCAGCCAAGGACCGGGACTAGCGGGAGTATACAATGAGCAGTTCTTC.